This TCR beta chain stems from a study of cytomegalovirus exposure and HLA in healthy donors. Overall study context: Previous work identified roughly 120 million unique TCR beta sequences from about 179 million T cells. As released early, the data held about 85 million unique TCRs from HLA-typed donors. Study-wide findings and caveats: Researchers counted around 150 TCR beta chains as cytomegalovirus-associated. Association with HLA alleles at 0.05 false discovery rate was found for 15,000 to 20,000 TCR beta sequences in a later analysis.

Both 60 Vbeta primers and 13 Jbeta primers went into the PCR. Libraries were prepared by immunoSEQ multiplex PCR; TCRdb keeps only in-frame clonotypes and omits some of them. The sample has about 120,000 clones; 70% to 80% are singletons. CDR1 and CDR2 from the germline V gene are MNHNY and SVGAGI (reference sequence). Between the trimmed V and J ends, which lost 5 bases and 4 bases, there was a span of 9 bases. This CDR3 has 12 residues. As to this clone: Its antigen is not known.

The sample was PBMCs. This chain connects TRBV6-6 to TRBJ2-7; possibly TRBD1 for D (6 bases). The source is a woman aged 18-29 years in good health and CMV-seropositive. The CDR3 reads CASSPGQYEQYF. CDR3 in DNA: TGTGCCAGCAGTCCCGGACAGTACGAGCAGTACTTC.